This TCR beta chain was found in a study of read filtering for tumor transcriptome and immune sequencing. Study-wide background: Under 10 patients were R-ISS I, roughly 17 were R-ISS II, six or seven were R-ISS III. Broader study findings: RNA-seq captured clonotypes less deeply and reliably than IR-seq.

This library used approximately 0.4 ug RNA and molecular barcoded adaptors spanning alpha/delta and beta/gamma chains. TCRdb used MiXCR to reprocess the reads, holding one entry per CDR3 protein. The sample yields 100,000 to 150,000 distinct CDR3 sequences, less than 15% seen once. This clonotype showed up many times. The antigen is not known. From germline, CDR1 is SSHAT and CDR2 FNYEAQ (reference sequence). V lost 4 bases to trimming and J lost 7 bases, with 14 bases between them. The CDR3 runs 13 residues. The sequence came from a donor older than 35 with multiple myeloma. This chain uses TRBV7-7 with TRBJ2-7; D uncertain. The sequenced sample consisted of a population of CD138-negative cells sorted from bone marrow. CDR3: CASSSSSQEEQYF. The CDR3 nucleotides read TGTGCCAGCAGCTCATCATCCCAGGAAGAGCAGTACTTC.